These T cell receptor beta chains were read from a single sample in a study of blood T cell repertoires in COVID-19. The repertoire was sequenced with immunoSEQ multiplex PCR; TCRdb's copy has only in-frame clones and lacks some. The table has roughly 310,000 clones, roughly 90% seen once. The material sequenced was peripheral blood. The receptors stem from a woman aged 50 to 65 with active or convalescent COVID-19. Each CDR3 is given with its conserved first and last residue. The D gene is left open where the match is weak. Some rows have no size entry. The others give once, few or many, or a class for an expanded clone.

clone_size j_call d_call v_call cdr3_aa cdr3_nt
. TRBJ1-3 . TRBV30 CAWNGGDPGNTIYF TGTGCCTGGAACGGGGGAGATCCTGGAAACACCATATATTTT
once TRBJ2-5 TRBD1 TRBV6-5 CASSSGQGEETQYF TGTGCCAGCAGCTCGGGACAGGGAGAAGAGACCCAGTACTTC
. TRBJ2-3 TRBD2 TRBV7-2 CASSFERWTSGTDTQYF TGTGCCAGCAGCTTCGAGAGGTGGACTAGCGGCACAGATACGCAGTATTTT
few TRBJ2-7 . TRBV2 CASSTSLSSYEQYF TGTGCCAGCAGCACTAGCTTGAGCTCCTACGAGCAGTACTTC
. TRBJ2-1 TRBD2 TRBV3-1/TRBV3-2 CASSQGTSGGAQNEQFF TGTGCCAGCAGCCAAGGGACTAGCGGGGGGGCGCAAAATGAGCAGTTCTTC
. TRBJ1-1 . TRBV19 CATGPGGTEAFF TGTGCCACTGGCCCCGGGGGCACTGAAGCTTTCTTT
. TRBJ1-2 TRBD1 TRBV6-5 CASSYSPTGGQSLVTF TGTGCCAGCAGTTACTCGCCGACAGGGGGGCAATCTTTGGTCACCTTC
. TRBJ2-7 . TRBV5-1 CASSEGTSRAYEQYF TGCGCCAGCAGCGAAGGCACTAGCAGAGCCTACGAGCAGTACTTC
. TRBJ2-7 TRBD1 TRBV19 CASSITGEYYEQYF TGTGCCAGTAGTATAACAGGGGAGTACTACGAGCAGTACTTC
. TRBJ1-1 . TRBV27 CASSSTPGGEAFF TGTGCCAGCAGTTCCACCCCCGGGGGTGAAGCTTTCTTT
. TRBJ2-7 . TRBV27 CASSLGASASYEQYF TGTGCCAGCAGTTTAGGGGCTAGCGCCTCCTACGAGCAGTACTTC
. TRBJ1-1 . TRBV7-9 CASSFPKTGFMNTEAFF TGTGCCAGCAGCTTCCCAAAGACAGGATTTATGAACACTGAAGCTTTCTTT
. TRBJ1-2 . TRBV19 CATAFEGSFYMGGYTF TGTGCCACCGCGTTCGAAGGATCTTTCTATATGGGCGGCTACACCTTC
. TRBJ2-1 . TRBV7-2 CASSPRGGGYNEQFF TGTGCCAGCAGCCCTCGAGGGGGGGGCTACAATGAGCAGTTCTTC
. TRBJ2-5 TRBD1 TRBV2 CASSDGTGGRETQYF TGTGCCAGCAGTGACGGGACAGGGGGTAGAGAGACCCAGTACTTC
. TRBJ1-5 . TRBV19 CASSSLSYVEGFSQPQHF TGTGCCAGTAGTAGCCTGTCATATGTTGAGGGTTTTAGTCAGCCCCAGCATTTT
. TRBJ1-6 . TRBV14 CASRNRAYNSPLHF TGTGCCAGCAGGAACAGGGCCTATAATTCACCCCTCCACTTT
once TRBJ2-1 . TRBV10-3 CAIRETQGGMNEQFF TGTGCCATCAGGGAGACACAGGGGGGGATGAATGAGCAGTTCTTC
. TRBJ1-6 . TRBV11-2 CASSLPQPNSPLHF TGTGCCAGCAGCTTACCACAGCCCAATTCACCCCTCCACTTT
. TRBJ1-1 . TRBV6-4 CASSFEGGTEAFF TGTGCCAGCAGTTTCGAGGGCGGCACTGAAGCTTTCTTT
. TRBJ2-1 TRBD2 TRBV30 CAWSWGRGGQYNEQFF TGTGCCTGGAGTTGGGGTCGCGGGGGGCAGTACAATGAGCAGTTCTTC
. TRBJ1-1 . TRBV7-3 CASSYDSPPGNTEAFF TGTGCCAGCAGCTACGACTCCCCCCCGGGGAACACTGAAGCTTTCTTT
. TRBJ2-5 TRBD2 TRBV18 CASSYSGGGETQYF TGTGCCAGCTCATACAGCGGGGGCGGGGAGACCCAGTACTTC
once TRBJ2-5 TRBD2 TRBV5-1 CASSLTGEGTQYF TGCGCCAGCAGCTTGACCGGGGAGGGGACCCAGTACTTC
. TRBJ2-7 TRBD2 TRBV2 CASSDGRDYPIF TGTGCCAGCAGTGATGGCCGGGACTACCCCATCTTC
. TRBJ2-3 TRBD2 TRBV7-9 CASSPRTSWTDTQYF TGTGCCAGCAGCCCACGGACTAGCTGGACAGATACGCAGTATTTT
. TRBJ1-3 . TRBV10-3 CAISYSGNTIYF TGTGCCATCAGCTACTCTGGAAACACCATATATTTT
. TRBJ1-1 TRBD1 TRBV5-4 CASSFTTGVGTEAFF TGTGCCAGCAGTTTCACAACAGGGGTGGGCACTGAAGCTTTCTTT
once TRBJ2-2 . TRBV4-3 CASSQEFGTGELFF TGCGCCAGCAGCCAAGAGTTCGGGACCGGGGAGCTGTTTTTT
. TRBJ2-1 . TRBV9 CASNRVGGPRNEQFF TGTGCCAGCAACCGAGTGGGGGGGCCTCGGAATGAGCAGTTCTTC
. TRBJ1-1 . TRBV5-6 CASSLQGQTEAFF TGTGCCAGCAGCTTACAGGGCCAAACTGAAGCTTTCTTT
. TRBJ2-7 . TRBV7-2 CASSLMGGAHEQYF TGTGCCAGCAGCTTAATGGGAGGTGCGCACGAGCAGTACTTC
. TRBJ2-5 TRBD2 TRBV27 CASRSSGRETQYF TGTGCCAGCCGGTCTAGCGGGAGGGAGACCCAGTACTTC
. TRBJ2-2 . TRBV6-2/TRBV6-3 CASSFWRASSIPANTGELFF TGTGCCAGCAGTTTCTGGAGGGCTAGCTCGATCCCCGCGAACACCGGGGAGCTGTTTTTT
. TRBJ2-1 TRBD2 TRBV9 CASSPQLAGGTLAYNEQFF TGTGCCAGCAGCCCCCAATTAGCGGGAGGTACCCTCGCCTACAATGAGCAGTTCTTC
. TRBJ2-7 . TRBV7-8 CASSSRHPQAASYEQYF TGTGCCAGCAGCTCACGACATCCACAGGCCGCCTCCTACGAGCAGTACTTC
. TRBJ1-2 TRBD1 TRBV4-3 CASSLVDRDGYTF TGCGCCAGCAGCCTTGTGGACAGGGACGGCTACACCTTC
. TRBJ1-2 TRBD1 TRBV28 CASSLGTDYGYTF TGTGCCAGCAGTCTCGGGACAGACTATGGCTACACCTTC
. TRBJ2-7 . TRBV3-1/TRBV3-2 CASSRLASGEQYF TGTGCCAGCAGCCGCCTAGCATCGGGGGAGCAGTACTTC
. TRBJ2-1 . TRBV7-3 CASSSGAPNEQFF TGTGCCAGCAGTTCAGGGGCTCCCAATGAGCAGTTCTTC
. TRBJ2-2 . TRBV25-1 CASSEYLSGPKSGELFF TGTGCCAGCAGTGAATATCTCTCAGGCCCAAAGTCCGGGGAGCTGTTTTTT
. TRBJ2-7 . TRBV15 CATSTFPSGGEQYF TGTGCCACCAGCACCTTTCCGTCCGGGGGCGAGCAGTACTTC
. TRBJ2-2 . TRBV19 CASLRRQGTGELFF TGTGCCAGTTTAAGGCGTCAGGGCACCGGGGAGCTGTTTTTT
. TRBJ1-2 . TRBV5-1 CASSFTGIGNYGYTF TGCGCCAGCAGCTTCACGGGGATAGGGAACTATGGCTACACCTTC
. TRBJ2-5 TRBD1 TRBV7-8 CASSSGQGGRETQYF TGTGCCAGCAGCTCCGGACAGGGGGGTCGTGAGACCCAGTACTTC
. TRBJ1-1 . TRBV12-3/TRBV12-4 CASTRVRGAFF TGTGCCAGCACACGCGTCCGAGGTGCTTTCTTT
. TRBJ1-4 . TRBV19 CASSIVRQKPGEKLFF TGTGCCAGTAGTATAGTGCGACAGAAGCCAGGCGAAAAACTGTTTTTT